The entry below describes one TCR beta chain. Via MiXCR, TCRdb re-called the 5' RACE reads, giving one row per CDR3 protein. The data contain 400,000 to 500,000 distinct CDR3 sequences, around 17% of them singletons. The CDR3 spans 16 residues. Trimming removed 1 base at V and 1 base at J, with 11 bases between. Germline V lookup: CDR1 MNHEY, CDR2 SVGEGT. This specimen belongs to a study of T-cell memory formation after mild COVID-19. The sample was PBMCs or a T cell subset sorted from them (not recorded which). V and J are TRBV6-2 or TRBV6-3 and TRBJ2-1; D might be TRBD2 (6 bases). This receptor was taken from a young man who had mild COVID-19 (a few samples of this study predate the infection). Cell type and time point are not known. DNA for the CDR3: TGTGCCAGCAGTTACTGGAGGGGCTCTTCCTACAATGAGCAGTTCTTC. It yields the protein CASSYWRGSSYNEQFF.